This TCR beta chain was observed in a study of blood T cell repertoires in COVID-19. Sequenced by immunoSEQ multiplex PCR; TCRdb stores in-frame clones only, minus some. The sample lists about 100,000 clones, about 88% seen once, with over 7% in the top ten. This TCR was sampled from a man aged 25-45 years in a cohort sampled during active COVID-19. Input material: peripheral blood.

DNA of the CDR3: TGCAGCGTTGAAGACAGACGGGACTCCTACGAGCAGTACTTC. This sequence encodes CSVEDRRDSYEQYF. The chain couples TRBV29-1 to TRBJ2-7; D possibly corresponds to TRBD2 (5 bases). Trimming took 0 bases from V and 0 from J, leaving 9 bases between them. CDR3 length: 14 amino acids. In germline, CDR1 is SQVTM, CDR2 ANQGSEA.